These 2 T cell receptor beta chains originate from one sample sequenced in a study of CD4 T cells in relation to SARS-CoV-2 and coronaviruses (dated by TCRdb to the early 2020s). CD4+ T cells from unexposed donors were collected before the COVID-19 pandemic (2011-2018). After around eleven days of culture, CD4+ T cells were isolated with the EasySep CD4+ T cell isolation kit. Their cognate antigens are unknown. The library relied on the immunoSEQ multiplex PCR assay. In its TCRdb copy, this immuneACCESS table keeps in-frame sequences only and misses some clones. Where compared with another copy, unresolved V genes explain less than half of these, and the others have no known cause. The sample table records 16,000 or so clones; 82% of these occur just once. About 41% of the sample is taken by the ten largest. Material for sequencing was CD4+ T cells from PBMCs, cultured in vitro. The receptors come from a human donor in good health.

The chain links TRBV6-5 to TRBJ2-5; 8 bases align to TRBD2. This CDR3 is 14 amino acids long. From germline, CDR1 is MNHEY and CDR2 SVGAGI. V shed 6 bases and J 4 bases; nucleotides not matched to a gene: 7. The CDR3 here is CASRSGSAIETQYF. Here the CDR3 DNA reads TGTGCCAGCAGAAGCGGGAGTGCAATAGAGACCCAGTACTTC.

This chain joins TRBV11-2 and TRBJ2-3; 8 bases align to TRBD1. Looked up from germline, CDR1 is SGHAT and CDR2 is FQNNGV. The length of the CDR3 is 15 residues. V was pared by 5 bases and J by 4 bases, with 8 bases of the junction left unmatched. CDR3 sequence: CASSPGQGSSDTQYF. The DNA of the CDR3 is TGTGCCAGCAGCCCAGGACAGGGTTCATCAGATACGCAGTATTTT.